This TCR beta chain was sequenced for a study of chemoradiotherapy in HPV16-positive cancers. For the study at large: Candidate HPV-specific clones and shared TCR motifs came from two HPV16-positive patients. Findings of the study overall: Non-HPV-specific T cells did not expand in tumors during treatment, whereas candidate HPV-specific clones and E7-related motifs did.

Assay: immunoSEQ multiplex PCR; the TCRdb copy retains only in-frame clones and omits some. Of several thousand clones listed, around 86% are singletons. Over chemoradiotherapy, repertoires were sampled more than once. This CDR3 has 15 residues. Between the trimmed V and J ends, which lost 3 bases and 6 bases, there was a span of 18 bases. As concerns this clone: Its antigen remains unknown.

Sequenced material: tumor tissue, taken from a patient who underwent chemoradiotherapy. The source is a human donor with HPV-associated anogenital cancer. The rearrangement joins TRBV5-3 to TRBJ1-1; the D is unclear. TRBV5-3 is marked as an open reading frame, function uncertain. The DNA of the CDR3 is TGTGCCAGAAGCTCCCCCCCCCGTCAGGAGGCTGAAGCTTTCTTT. Its translation: CARSSPPRQEAEAFF.